The text below deals with one TCR beta chain. Antigen: not known. This sample is drawn from a study of T cell responses to AZD1222 COVID-19 vaccine. Trimming took off 4 bases at V and 1 base at J, with 17 bases between the two ends. The CDR3 length is 17 residues. Germline V gene lookup returns CDR1 MNHEY and CDR2 SMNVEV (reference sequence). Libraries were prepared by immunoSEQ multiplex PCR; TCRdb keeps only in-frame clonotypes and omits some of them. This table holds roughly 180,000 clones, about 92% found once. Broader study findings: Nearly half of spike-specific TCRs reportedly target variant regions that are unmutated in the B.1.351 and B.1.1.7 variants. Clonal diversity was possibly underestimated, and the donors were mostly white British, with more females.

Here the sequenced sample was peripheral blood, taken 28 days after the second AZD1222 dose. The V call is TRBV27, the J call TRBJ1-3, with a weak D call TRBD1 (5 bases). The clonotype was recovered from an adult who received the AZD1222 COVID-19 vaccine. The DNA of the CDR3 is TGTGCCAGCAGTTCATACCCCCAGGGAAAATCTGGAAACACCATATATTTT. As protein: CASSSYPQGKSGNTIYF.